A selection of T cell receptor beta chains follows, all from one sample in a study of blood T cell repertoires in COVID-19. Clones were sequenced by immunoSEQ multiplex PCR, and TCRdb holds only the in-frame ones, with some missing. This table has some 350,000 clones, 80% to 90% appearing once. Sample: peripheral blood. All receptors derive from a woman in her 50s with COVID-19, enrolled during active disease. Each CDR3 is given with its conserved first and last residue. The order of the fields is J gene, D gene, V gene, clone size, CDR3 protein, CDR3 DNA. D genes are given only for firm matches. For some rows the clone size is stated as once, few or many, or as a class when expanded; others skip it.

j_gene: TRBJ2-3
d_gene: -
v_gene: TRBV21-1
abundance: -
CDR3aa: CASSRQGKSSTDTQYF
CDR3nt: TGTGCCAGCAGCCGACAGGGCAAATCTAGCACAGATACGCAGTATTTT

j_gene: TRBJ2-7
d_gene: -
v_gene: TRBV10-2
abundance: -
CDR3aa: CASQSAASSYEQYF
CDR3nt: TGCGCCAGTCAATCCGCGGCCAGCTCCTACGAGCAGTACTTC

j_gene: TRBJ2-1
d_gene: TRBD1
v_gene: TRBV7-2
abundance: -
CDR3aa: CASSLVQGNNEQFF
CDR3nt: TGTGCCAGCAGCTTGGTACAGGGGAACAATGAGCAGTTCTTC

j_gene: TRBJ1-1
d_gene: -
v_gene: TRBV6-5
abundance: -
CDR3aa: CASSYMLRNTEAFF
CDR3nt: TGTGCCAGCAGTTACATGTTGCGGAACACTGAAGCTTTCTTT

j_gene: TRBJ1-5
d_gene: -
v_gene: TRBV4-1
abundance: few
CDR3aa: CASKEGFRSNQPQHF
CDR3nt: TGCGCCAGCAAGGAGGGGTTTCGTAGCAATCAGCCCCAGCATTTT

j_gene: TRBJ2-7
d_gene: TRBD2
v_gene: TRBV7-2
abundance: -
CDR3aa: CASSLGRGGSYEQYF
CDR3nt: TGTGCCAGCAGCCTGGGGAGGGGAGGGAGCTACGAGCAGTACTTC

j_gene: TRBJ2-1
d_gene: -
v_gene: TRBV29-1
abundance: -
CDR3aa: CSAESPGKQFF
CDR3nt: TGCAGCGCCGAGAGTCCGGGAAAGCAGTTCTTC

j_gene: TRBJ1-4
d_gene: TRBD1
v_gene: TRBV30
abundance: -
CDR3aa: CACRPMTGSNEKLFF
CDR3nt: TGTGCCTGTCGACCCATGACAGGGTCTAATGAAAAACTGTTTTTT

j_gene: TRBJ2-2
d_gene: -
v_gene: TRBV18
abundance: -
CDR3aa: CASSLGSTGELFF
CDR3nt: TGTGCCAGCTCACTCGGGTCCACCGGGGAGCTGTTTTTT

j_gene: TRBJ1-4
d_gene: TRBD1
v_gene: TRBV11-3
abundance: -
CDR3aa: CASSTDRDTNEKLFF
CDR3nt: TGTGCCAGCAGCACCGACAGGGATACTAATGAAAAACTGTTTTTT

j_gene: TRBJ2-3
d_gene: TRBD2
v_gene: TRBV7-9
abundance: -
CDR3aa: CASSFPEAGGADTQYF
CDR3nt: TGTGCCAGCAGCTTCCCGGAGGCGGGAGGCGCAGATACGCAGTATTTT

j_gene: TRBJ2-2
d_gene: TRBD2
v_gene: TRBV11-1
abundance: -
CDR3aa: CASSTGTNDRELFF
CDR3nt: TGTGCCAGCAGCACCGGGACTAATGACAGGGAGCTGTTTTTT

j_gene: TRBJ2-7
d_gene: TRBD1
v_gene: TRBV10-3
abundance: -
CDR3aa: CAISGQGEVYEQYF
CDR3nt: TGTGCCATCAGCGGACAGGGGGAAGTCTACGAGCAGTACTTC

j_gene: TRBJ2-7
d_gene: TRBD1
v_gene: TRBV3-1/TRBV3-2
abundance: -
CDR3aa: CASSQDVGTGSEQYF
CDR3nt: TGTGCCAGCAGCCAAGATGTAGGGACAGGGAGCGAGCAGTACTTC

j_gene: TRBJ2-5
d_gene: -
v_gene: TRBV7-2
abundance: once
CDR3aa: CASSELSGRETQYF
CDR3nt: TGTGCCAGCAGCGAACTGAGTGGGAGGGAGACCCAGTACTTC

j_gene: TRBJ1-1
d_gene: -
v_gene: TRBV9
abundance: -
CDR3aa: CASSVGERNTEAFF
CDR3nt: TGTGCCAGCAGCGTAGGGGAGAGAAACACTGAAGCTTTCTTT

j_gene: TRBJ2-1
d_gene: TRBD2
v_gene: TRBV27
abundance: -
CDR3aa: CASSFDGRALAQTYNEQFF
CDR3nt: TGTGCCAGCAGTTTTGACGGGAGGGCCCTGGCCCAAACCTACAATGAGCAGTTCTTC

j_gene: TRBJ1-4
d_gene: -
v_gene: TRBV19
abundance: -
CDR3aa: CASSIFQTATNEKLFF
CDR3nt: TGTGCCAGTAGTATCTTTCAGACAGCAACTAATGAAAAACTGTTTTTT

j_gene: TRBJ1-1
d_gene: TRBD1
v_gene: TRBV18
abundance: -
CDR3aa: CASSRDRGETEAFF
CDR3nt: TGTGCCAGCTCACGGGACAGGGGGGAGACTGAAGCTTTCTTT

j_gene: TRBJ2-1
d_gene: TRBD2
v_gene: TRBV6-2/TRBV6-3
abundance: -
CDR3aa: CASSPRGVSGIYNEQFF
CDR3nt: TGTGCCAGCAGCCCCAGGGGTGTTAGCGGGATCTACAATGAGCAGTTCTTC

j_gene: TRBJ2-7
d_gene: TRBD2
v_gene: TRBV5-1
abundance: -
CDR3aa: CASSLGEGFWNEQYF
CDR3nt: TGCGCCAGCAGCCTCGGGGAGGGGTTCTGGAACGAGCAGTACTTC

j_gene: TRBJ1-1
d_gene: -
v_gene: TRBV6-1
abundance: -
CDR3aa: CASSEISRGTEAFF
CDR3nt: TGTGCCAGCAGTGAAATATCCAGGGGCACTGAAGCTTTCTTT

j_gene: TRBJ2-2
d_gene: -
v_gene: TRBV29-1
abundance: once
CDR3aa: CSVVNAGELFF
CDR3nt: TGCAGCGTTGTCAATGCCGGGGAGCTGTTTTTT

j_gene: TRBJ2-1
d_gene: TRBD2
v_gene: TRBV7-2
abundance: -
CDR3aa: CASSLTSDEQFF
CDR3nt: TGTGCCAGCAGCTTGACTAGCGATGAGCAGTTCTTC

j_gene: TRBJ2-1
d_gene: -
v_gene: TRBV6-6
abundance: -
CDR3aa: CASSYQTKAYNEQFF
CDR3nt: TGTGCCAGCAGTTATCAGACTAAGGCCTACAATGAGCAGTTCTTC

j_gene: TRBJ1-4
d_gene: -
v_gene: TRBV10-3
abundance: -
CDR3aa: CAISDLATNEKLFF
CDR3nt: TGTGCCATCAGTGATCTTGCAACTAATGAAAAACTGTTTTTT

j_gene: TRBJ1-5
d_gene: TRBD1
v_gene: TRBV10-2
abundance: -
CDR3aa: CASRRGQQNQPQHF
CDR3nt: TGCGCCAGCCGGCGGGGACAGCAAAATCAGCCCCAGCATTTT